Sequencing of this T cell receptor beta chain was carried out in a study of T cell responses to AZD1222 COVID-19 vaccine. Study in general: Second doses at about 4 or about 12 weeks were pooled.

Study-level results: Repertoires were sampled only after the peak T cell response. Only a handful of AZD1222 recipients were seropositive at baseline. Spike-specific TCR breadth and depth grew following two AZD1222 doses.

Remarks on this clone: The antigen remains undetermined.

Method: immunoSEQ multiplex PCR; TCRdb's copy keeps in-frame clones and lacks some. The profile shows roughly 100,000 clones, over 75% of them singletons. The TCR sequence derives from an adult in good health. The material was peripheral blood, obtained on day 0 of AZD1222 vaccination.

The CDR3 loop reads CASRHLAGFTTFTDTQYF. The CDR3 coding sequence is TGTGCCAGCAGACACCTAGCGGGGTTTACCACATTCACAGATACGCAGTATTTT. The chain carries TRBV3-1 (or the pseudogene TRBV3-2) and TRBJ2-3; 9 nucleotides align to TRBD2. CDR3 length equals 18 residues. CDR1 is LGHDT and CDR2 is YNNKEL in the germline V gene (reference sequence). With 6 bases clipped from V and 2 bases from J, the junction kept 15 bases outside the gene matches.